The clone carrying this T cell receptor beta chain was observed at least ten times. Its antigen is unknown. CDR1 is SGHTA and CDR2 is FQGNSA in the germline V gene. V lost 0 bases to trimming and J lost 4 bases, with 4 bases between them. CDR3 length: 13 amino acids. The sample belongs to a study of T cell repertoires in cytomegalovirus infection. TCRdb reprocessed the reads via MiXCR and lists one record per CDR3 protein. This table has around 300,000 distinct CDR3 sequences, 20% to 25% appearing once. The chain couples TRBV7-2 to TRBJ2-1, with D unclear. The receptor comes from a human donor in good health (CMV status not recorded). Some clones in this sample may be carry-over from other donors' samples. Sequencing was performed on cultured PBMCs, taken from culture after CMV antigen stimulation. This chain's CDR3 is CASSLARYNEQFF. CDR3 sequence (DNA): TGTGCCAGCAGCTTAGCGCGGTACAATGAGCAGTTCTTC.